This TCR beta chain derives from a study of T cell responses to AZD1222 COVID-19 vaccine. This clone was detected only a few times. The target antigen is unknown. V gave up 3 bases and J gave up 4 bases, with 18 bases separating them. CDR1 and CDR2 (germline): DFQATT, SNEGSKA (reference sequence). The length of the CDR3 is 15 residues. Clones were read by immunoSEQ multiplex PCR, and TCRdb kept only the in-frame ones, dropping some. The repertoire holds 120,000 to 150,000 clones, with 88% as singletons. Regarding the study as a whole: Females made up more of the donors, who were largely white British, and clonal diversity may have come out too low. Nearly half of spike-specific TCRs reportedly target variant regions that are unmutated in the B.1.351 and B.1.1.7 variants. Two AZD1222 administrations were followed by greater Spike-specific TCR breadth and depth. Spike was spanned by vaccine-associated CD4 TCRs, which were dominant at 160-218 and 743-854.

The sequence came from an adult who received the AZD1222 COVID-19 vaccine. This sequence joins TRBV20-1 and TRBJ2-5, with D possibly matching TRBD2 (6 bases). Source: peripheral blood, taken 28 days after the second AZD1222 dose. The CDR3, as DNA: TGCAGTGCTAGTGCGTGGGGCCGGGAGAGAGAGACCCAGTACTTC. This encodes CSASAWGRERETQYF.